This T cell receptor (beta chain) originates from a study of T cell repertoires in cytomegalovirus infection. Study-level results: Summed public TCR beta family frequency identified CMV carriers bearing the relevant HLA.

About this clonotype itself: What it recognizes is unknown.

V shed 5 bases and J shed 6 bases, with 13 bases lying between them. Per germline, CDR1 MNHNS and CDR2 SASEGT. CDR3 length equals 13 residues. TCRdb called the reads again in MiXCR, with one record for every CDR3 protein. The data show about 71,000 distinct CDR3 sequences, about 20% seen once. This TCR was recovered from a human donor in good health (CMV status not recorded). Some clones in this sample may be carry-over from other donors' samples. The sample was CD8+ T cells from cultured PBMCs, taken from culture after CMV antigen stimulation. This chain connects TRBV6-1 to TRBJ1-2, with D unclear. The CDR3 here is CASSYAEADGYTF. CDR3 in DNA: TGTGCCAGCAGTTATGCTGAAGCCGATGGCTACACCTTC.